The 7 T cell receptor beta chains reported below all come from one sample, sequenced in a study of PD-1 blockade in classical Hodgkin lymphoma. As for time point: cycle 4 day 1 (C4D1), after 6 weeks of nivolumab. Brentuximab vedotin exposure varied among the patients, all of whom had relapsed after autologous stem cell transplantation. Negative selection with magnetic separation was used to purify CD4+ T cells from thawed PBMCs. Produced via immunoSEQ multiplex PCR; TCRdb's table is partial and in-frame only. The data hold 10,000 to 15,000 clones, with about 86% observed a single time. The sequencing here drew on CD4+ T cells from blood, taken before the fourth cycle of nivolumab. The receptors here all came from a human donor with classical Hodgkin lymphoma.

V and J are TRBV13 and TRBJ2-1, with TRBD2 matching 10 bases. Germline V lookup: CDR1 PRHDT, CDR2 FYEKMQ (reference sequence). V gave up 5 bases and J gave up 4 bases; unmatched junction bases: 8. The CDR3 totals 16 residues. The CDR3 DNA reads TGTGCCAGCAGCCTAGTCCTAGCGGGGGATTACAATGAGCAGTTCTTC. This encodes CASSLVLAGDYNEQFF.

The V gene is TRBV27, the J gene TRBJ1-5; D may be TRBD1 (5 bases). V dropped 8 bases and J dropped 2 bases, with 16 bases sitting between them. The CDR3 is 15 residues long. Germline V lookup: CDR1 MNHEY, CDR2 SMNVEV (reference sequence). The CDR3 is CASRPQGGGNQPQHF. CDR3 nucleotides: TGTGCCAGCCGGCCCCAGGGAGGAGGCAATCAGCCCCAGCATTTT.

The table lists this clone with a few counts. The sample carries other DNA sequences with the same CDR3. Written as DNA, the CDR3 is TGTGCCAGCAGTTTATGGGCCAGCTCCTACGAGCAGTACTTC. Amino acid sequence: CASSLWASSYEQYF. The rearrangement uses TRBV28 and TRBJ2-7; D gene unclear. V shed 0 bases and J shed 0 bases, with 6 bases lying between them. The CDR3 runs to 14 residues. Germline V gene lookup returns CDR1 MDHEN and CDR2 SYDVKM.

This sequence joins TRBV13 and TRBJ1-1, with unresolved D. Germline values: CDR1 PRHDT, CDR2 FYEKMQ (reference sequence). There are 13 residues in the CDR3. Trimming took off 3 bases at V and 0 bases at J, with 5 bases between the two ends. CDR3 protein: CASSFSMNTEAFF. The CDR3 DNA follows: TGTGCCAGCAGCTTCTCTATGAACACTGAAGCTTTCTTT. Looking up the rest from reference TRBV13 and TRBJ1-1 gives the full variable domain: AAGVIQSPRHLIKEKRETATLKCYPIPRHDTVYWYQQGPGQDPQFLISFYEKMQSDKGSIPDRFSAQQFSDYHSELNMSSLELGDSALYFCASSFSMNTEAFFGQGTRLTVV.

The chain carries TRBV30 and TRBJ2-2, with a possible D match to TRBD2 (6 bases). Germline lookup yields CDR1 GTSNPN and CDR2 SVGIG (reference sequence). Between the trimmed V and J ends, which lost 1 base and 0 bases, there was a span of 6 bases. The CDR3 runs to 14 residues. The CDR3, as DNA: TGTGCCTGGAGTGGGGGGGCGAACACCGGGGAGCTGTTTTTT. This sequence encodes CAWSGGANTGELFF. Based on the CDR3 plus reference TRBV30 and TRBJ2-2, the full variable domain is SQTIHQWPATLVQPVGSPLSLECTVEGTSNPNLYWYRQAAGRGLQLLFYSVGIGQISSEVPQNLSASRPQDRQFILSSKKLLLSDSGFYLCAWSGGANTGELFFGEGSRLTVL.

The chain uses TRBV6-5 and TRBJ2-1; D gene unclear. V was clipped by 0 bases and J by 15 bases, with 18 bases between them. CDR3 length equals 14 residues. Germline V lookup: CDR1 MNHEY, CDR2 SVGAGI. In nucleotides, the CDR3 is TGTGCCAGCAGTTACTCCGAAAGAGCACTATGGAGGTTCTTC. Protein sequence: CASSYSERALWRFF.

The chain joins TRBV7-2 to TRBJ1-6, with a weak D call TRBD1 (5 bases). The CDR3 is 14 amino acids. Trimming stripped 5 bases from V and 4 bases from J, with 9 bases between. Germline V gene sequence: CDR1 SGHTA, CDR2 FQGNSA. CDR3 DNA sequence: TGTGCCAGCAGCACGGGACGGTATAATTCACCCCTCCACTTT. This sequence encodes CASSTGRYNSPLHF.